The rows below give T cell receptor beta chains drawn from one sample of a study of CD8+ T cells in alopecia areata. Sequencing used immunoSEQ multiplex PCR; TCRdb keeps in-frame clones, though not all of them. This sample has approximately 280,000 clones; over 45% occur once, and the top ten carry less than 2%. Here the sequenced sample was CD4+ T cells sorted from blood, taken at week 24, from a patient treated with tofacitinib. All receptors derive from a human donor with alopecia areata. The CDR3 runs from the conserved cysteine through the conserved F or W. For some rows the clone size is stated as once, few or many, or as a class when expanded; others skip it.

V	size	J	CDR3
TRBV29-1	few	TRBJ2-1	CSELEAGLHHNEQFF
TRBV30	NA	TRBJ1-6	CAWSVDLSLHF
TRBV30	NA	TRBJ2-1	CAWSLAGADNEQFF
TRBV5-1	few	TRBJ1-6	CASSLDGSGMNSPLHF
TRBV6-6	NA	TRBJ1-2	CASSYGHRGLGYTF
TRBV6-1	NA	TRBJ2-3	CASSEREDRLF
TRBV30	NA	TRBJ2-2	CAWSGSLTGELFF
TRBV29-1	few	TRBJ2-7	CSVALRYEQYF
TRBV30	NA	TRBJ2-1	CAWRRQGDGSEQFF
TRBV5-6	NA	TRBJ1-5	CASSSGTGIQQPQHF
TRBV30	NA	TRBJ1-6	CAWLRTVNSPLHF
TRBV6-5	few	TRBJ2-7	CASSRGQGSYEQYF
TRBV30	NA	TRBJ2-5	CAWSVQGETQYF
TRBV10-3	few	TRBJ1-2	CAIKGRDVDGYTF
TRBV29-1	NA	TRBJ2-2	CSLRDGTGELFF
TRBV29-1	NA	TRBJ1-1	CSVEARVAPAQAFF
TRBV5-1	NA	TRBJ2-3	CASSVDRSSTDTQYF
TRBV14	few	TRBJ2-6	CASSSGANVLTF